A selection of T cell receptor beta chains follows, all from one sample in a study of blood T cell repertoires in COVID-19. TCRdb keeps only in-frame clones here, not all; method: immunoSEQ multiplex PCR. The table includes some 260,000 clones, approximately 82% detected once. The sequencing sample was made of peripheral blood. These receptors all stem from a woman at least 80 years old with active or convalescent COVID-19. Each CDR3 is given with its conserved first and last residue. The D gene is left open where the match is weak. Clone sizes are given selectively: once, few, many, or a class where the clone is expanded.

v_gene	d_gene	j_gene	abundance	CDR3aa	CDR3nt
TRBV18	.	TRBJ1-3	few	CASSPLRESSGNTIYF	TGTGCCAGCTCACCATTGCGGGAAAGCTCTGGAAACACCATATATTTT
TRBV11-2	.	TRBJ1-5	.	CASSFSGIQPQHF	TGTGCCAGCAGCTTCTCAGGGATTCAGCCCCAGCATTTT
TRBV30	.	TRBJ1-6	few	CAWRNSGHRGDSPLHF	TGTGCCTGGAGGAATTCGGGACACCGGGGAGATTCACCCCTCCACTTT
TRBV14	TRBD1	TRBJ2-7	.	CASSQGWQGAAYEQYF	TGTGCCAGCAGCCAAGGCTGGCAGGGGGCCGCCTACGAGCAGTACTTC
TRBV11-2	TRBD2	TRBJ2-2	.	CASSDTRRLAGVTGELFF	TGTGCCAGCAGCGATACGCGGCGACTAGCGGGAGTTACCGGGGAGCTGTTTTTT
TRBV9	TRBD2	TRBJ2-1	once	CASSVVRGAGRHNEQFF	TGTGCCAGCAGCGTAGTGAGGGGAGCGGGACGACACAATGAGCAGTTCTTC
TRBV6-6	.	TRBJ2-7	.	CASSYGQLSYEQYF	TGTGCCAGCAGTTACGGGCAGCTTTCCTACGAGCAGTACTTC
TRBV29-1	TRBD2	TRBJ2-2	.	CSVRRPRGANTGELFF	TGCAGCGTTCGTCGTCCTCGGGGGGCGAACACCGGGGAGCTGTTTTTT
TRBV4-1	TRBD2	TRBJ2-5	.	CASSQDGGARQGETQYF	TGCGCCAGCAGCCAAGACGGGGGGGCTCGTCAGGGAGAGACCCAGTACTTC
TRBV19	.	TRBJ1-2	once	CASRAGYTGYTF	TGTGCCAGTCGGGCAGGGTATACTGGCTACACCTTC
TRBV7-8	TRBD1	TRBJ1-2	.	CASSAGQPTIYGYTF	TGTGCCAGCAGCGCGGGACAGCCAACTATCTATGGCTACACCTTC
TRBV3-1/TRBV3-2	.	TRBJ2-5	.	CASSQGRLNQETQYF	TGTGCCAGCAGCCAAGGCAGGCTAAACCAAGAGACCCAGTACTTC